This TCR beta chain derives from a study of cytomegalovirus exposure and HLA in healthy donors. Study in general: As released early, the data held 70 million to 100 million unique TCRs from HLA-typed donors.

Between the trimmed V and J ends, which lost 5 bases and 2 bases, there was a span of 9 bases. The CDR3 is 12 amino acids. CDR1 and CDR2 from the germline V gene are SQVTM and ANQGSEA. This clone was found a few times. PCR was performed using 60 Vbeta and 13 Jbeta primers. Sequencing was performed with immunoSEQ multiplex PCR; in TCRdb, only in-frame clones are kept and a portion is missing. Here the sample spans some 150,000 clones, around three quarters being singletons. The V call is TRBV29-1, the J call TRBJ1-2; D call uncertain. The sequence derives from a young woman in good health and CMV-seropositive. The sample was PBMCs. CDR3 protein: CSVSDINYGYTF. The DNA of the CDR3 is TGCAGCGTTTCCGACATCAACTATGGCTACACCTTC.